The 21 T cell receptor beta chains presented below share a single source sample, sequenced in a study of T cell responses to AZD1222 COVID-19 vaccine. Only in-frame clones appear in the TCRdb table, and some are missing; sequencing was by immunoSEQ multiplex PCR. The sample carries some 150,000 clones, roughly 90% recorded once. Material: peripheral blood, obtained on day 0 of AZD1222 vaccination. The origin of the receptors is an adult in good health.

V is TRBV9 and J is TRBJ2-7, with 10 bases matching TRBD1. The ends lost 3 bases at V and 6 bases at J; junction bases unmatched: 9. The CDR3 consists of 15 residues. Germline CDR1 SGDLS, CDR2 YYNGEE. The CDR3 is CASSGPGQGRGEQYF. In nucleotides, the CDR3 is TGTGCCAGCAGCGGGCCGGGACAGGGGAGGGGCGAGCAGTACTTC.

The chain joins TRBV5-4 to TRBJ1-4, with D perhaps matching TRBD1 (5 bases). V lost 6 bases and J 5 bases, leaving 14 bases between the germline ends. The CDR3 is 14 residues long. Germline V CDR1 and CDR2: SGHNT, YYREEE (reference sequence). Here the CDR3 reads CASTNGGPNEKLFF. The CDR3 DNA reads TGTGCCAGCACCAATGGGGGTCCAAATGAAAAACTGTTTTTT.

J is TRBJ2-6 and V is TRBV7-9, with D possibly TRBD2 on 6 matching bases. The CDR3 length is 17 residues. CDR1 is SEHNR, CDR2 FQNEAQ, per germline (reference sequence). With 3 bases removed from V and 2 bases from J, the gap between germline ends came to 14 bases. Here the CDR3 reads CASSLYSGVAGANVLTF. CDR3 DNA: TGTGCCAGCAGCTTGTATTCGGGGGTAGCTGGGGCCAACGTCCTGACTTTC.

The genes are TRBV13 and TRBJ1-6; D is possibly TRBD1 (6 bases). The CDR3 extends over 16 amino acids. Between the trimmed V and J ends, which lost 5 bases and 7 bases, there was a span of 18 bases. Germline V gene sequence: CDR1 PRHDT, CDR2 FYEKMQ (reference sequence). This CDR3 is CASSRKQDRSNSPLHF. For the CDR3, the DNA is TGTGCCAGCAGCCGCAAGCAGGACAGAAGCAATTCACCCCTCCACTTT.

The rearrangement links TRBV6-5 to TRBJ1-1, with D uncertain. This CDR3 contains 15 residues. Germline V CDR1 and CDR2: MNHEY, SVGAGI. Trimming pared 2 bases from V and 0 bases from J, leaving 10 bases between. The CDR3 is CASSYDLGMNTEAFF. CDR3 nucleotides: TGTGCCAGCAGTTACGACCTCGGGATGAACACTGAAGCTTTCTTT.

Only one count was recorded for this clone. The chain joins TRBV6-2 or TRBV6-3 to TRBJ2-4; possible D gene TRBD2, 5 bases. The V gene lost 6 bases and the J gene lost 8 bases, with 11 bases spanning the gap. The germline gives CDR1 MNHEY, CDR2 SVGEGT. The CDR3 has 12 amino acids. CDR3 DNA sequence: TGTGCCAGCAGCCCCCGAGGGTACATTCAGTACTTC. It encodes CASSPRGYIQYF.

The V call is TRBV11-2, the J call TRBJ2-2; no clear D gene. The CDR3 covers 14 residues. The V end lost 0 bases, the J end lost 7 bases, and 9 bases lay between the germline ends. In germline, CDR1 is SGHAT, CDR2 FQNNGV. The DNA for the CDR3 is TGTGCCAGCAGCTTAGAGATAGGGAACGGGGAGCTGTTTTTT. Its protein product is CASSLEIGNGELFF. The full variable domain, with the rest looked up from reference TRBV11-2 and TRBJ2-2, is EAGVAQSPRYKIIEKRQSVAFWCNPISGHATLYWYQQILGQGPKLLIQFQNNGVVDDSQLPKDRFSAERLKGVDSTLKIQPAKLEDSAVYLCASSLEIGNGELFFGEGSRLTVL.

In nucleotides, the CDR3 is TGTGCCAGCAGTCGTTTGGGGAACACTGAAGCTTTCTTT. Translating gives CASSRLGNTEAFF. J is TRBJ1-1 and V is TRBV14; D unclear. Germline CDR1 is SGHDN and CDR2 is FVKESK. The CDR3 contains 13 residues. V lost 6 bases, J lost 1 base, and 9 bases lay in between.

With regard to this clone: Additional DNA sequences in this sample encode the identical CDR3. J is TRBJ2-3 and V is TRBV9; D is ambiguous. The ends were cut back, 3 bases at V and 3 bases at J, with 14 bases in the middle. The CDR3 totals 15 residues. Germline-derived CDR1 and CDR2 are SGDLS and YYNGEE. CDR3 nucleotides: TGTGCCAGCAGCGGCCCTGGCGGACCTACAGATACGCAGTATTTT. Protein sequence: CASSGPGGPTDTQYF.

The CDR3 DNA sequence: TGTGCCAGCAGCCGGGACACAGGGCAGCCCCAGCATTTT. Translation gives CASSRDTGQPQHF. The V gene is TRBV7-2, the J gene TRBJ1-5, with D tentatively TRBD1 (6 bases). With 5 bases removed from V and 7 bases from J, the gap between germline ends came to 12 bases. Germline assignment: CDR1 SGHTA and CDR2 FQGNSA. This CDR3 has 13 amino acids.

J is TRBJ2-1 and V is TRBV24-1, with 8 bases matching TRBD1. Trimming at V came to 4 bases and at J to 6 bases, leaving 7 bases not matched to a gene. CDR3 length: 15 residues. Germline V gives CDR1 KGHDR, CDR2 SFDVKD. CDR3 sequence reads: CATSDPGQGSNEQFF. CDR3 sequence (DNA): TGTGCCACCAGTGACCCCGGACAGGGAAGCAATGAGCAGTTCTTC.

The rearrangement uses TRBV5-6 and TRBJ1-4; unclear D gene. The length of the CDR3 is 15 residues. V gave up 0 bases and J gave up 5 bases, with 11 bases separating them. CDR1 SGHDT and CDR2 YYEEEE come from the germline V gene. CDR3 amino acids: CASSLDPLGNEKLFF. The CDR3 nucleotides are TGTGCCAGCAGCTTGGACCCCCTGGGGAATGAAAAACTGTTTTTT.

This clone turned up a few times. The genes are TRBV28 and TRBJ2-7, with 13 bases matching TRBD2. Germline V gene data show CDR1 as MDHEN and CDR2 as SYDVKM. Trimming took 7 bases from V and 6 from J; bases not matched to a gene: 9. The CDR3 sequence is 15 residues long. In nucleotides, the CDR3 is TGTGCCAGCACCGCAAGGACTAGCGGGAGCTCCGAGCAGTACTTC. It is translated as CASTARTSGSSEQYF.

This rearrangement joins TRBV11-2 to TRBJ1-1, with D unclear. Germline CDR1 and CDR2: SGHAT and FQNNGV. This CDR3 is 13 amino acids long. V shed 2 bases and J shed 4 bases, with 8 bases lying between them. Written as DNA, the CDR3 is TGTGCCAGCAGCTTATTCGGCTTCACTGAAGCTTTCTTT. Encoded protein: CASSLFGFTEAFF.

The gene calls are TRBV19 and TRBJ1-5; 8 nucleotides align to TRBD1. V dropped 5 bases and J dropped 11; count of bases not matched to a gene: 8. Germline CDR1 is LNHDA and CDR2 is SQIVND (reference sequence). The CDR3 length is 13 residues. The CDR3 DNA sequence: TGTGCCAGTAGTCGGACAGGGAGATGGTCCCAGCATTTT. Translated, it gives CASSRTGRWSQHF.

The rearrangement joins TRBV2 to TRBJ2-1; no definite D call. Germline assignment: CDR1 SNHLY and CDR2 FYNNEI. The CDR3 length is 11 residues. The V and J ends lost 3 bases and 8 bases respectively, with 5 bases between them. CDR3 sequence reads: CASSEIHEQFF. CDR3 DNA sequence: TGTGCCAGCAGTGAGATCCATGAGCAGTTCTTC.

The rearrangement uses TRBV6-2 or TRBV6-3 and TRBJ2-3; 8 bases align to TRBD1. J gave up 7 bases and V 4 bases, and 13 bases lay outside the gene matches. There are 16 residues in the CDR3. Germline CDR1 is MNHEY and CDR2 is SVGEGT. CDR3 protein: CASSSKRQGIYYTQYF. CDR3 in DNA: TGTGCCAGCAGTTCCAAACGACAGGGGATCTATTATACGCAGTATTTT.

This CDR3 reads CASSPGLADTYNEQFF. CDR3 in DNA: TGTGCCAGCAGCCCAGGACTAGCGGACACCTACAATGAGCAGTTCTTC. The chain combines TRBV13 with TRBJ2-1, with 10 bases lining up with TRBD2. Trimming removed 5 bases from V and 2 bases from J; junction bases left unmatched: 6. This CDR3 is 16 amino acids long. The germline CDR1 and CDR2 sequences are PRHDT and FYEKMQ (reference sequence).

V usage is TRBV7-2 and J usage is TRBJ1-2, with 8 bases identical to TRBD1. Germline V gene lookup returns CDR1 SGHTA and CDR2 FQGNSA. The CDR3 totals 16 residues. The V segment lost 2 bases and the J segment 4 bases; nucleotides outside the gene matches: 9. The CDR3 nucleotides read TGTGCCAGCAGCTTACAGGGGGCGCGGGTAGGCTATGGCTACACCTTC. This translates into CASSLQGARVGYGYTF. Full variable domain (outside the CDR3, taken from reference TRBV7-2 and TRBJ1-2): GAGVSQSPSNKVTEKGKDVELRCDPISGHTALYWYRQSLGQGLEFLIYFQGNSAPDKSGLPSDRFSAERTGGSVSTLTIQRTQQEDSAVYLCASSLQGARVGYGYTFGSGTRLTVV.

This clone has more than one count but fewer than ten. The chain combines TRBV5-1 with TRBJ1-6; D is perhaps TRBD1 (6 bases). The CDR3 loop spans 13 amino acids. The germline V gene has CDR1 SGHRS and CDR2 YFSETQ. The ends were cut back, 7 bases at V and 14 bases at J, with 19 bases in the middle. CDR3 region: CASLGAPGTALHF. The DNA for the CDR3 is TGCGCCAGCTTGGGGGCCCCCGGTACGGCCCTCCACTTT. The whole variable domain, remainder taken from reference TRBV5-1 and TRBJ1-6, is KAGVTQTPRYLIKTRGQQVTLSCSPISGHRSVSWYQQTPGQGLQFLFEYFSETQRNKGNFPGRFSGRQFSNSRSEMNVSTLELGDSALYLCASLGAPGTALHFGNGTRLTVT.

This clone was counted a few times. This chain connects TRBV6-5 to TRBJ1-2; 12 nucleotides line up with TRBD1. There are 14 residues in the CDR3. J lost 4 bases, V lost 7 bases, and 4 bases had no gene match. Germline V gene sequence: CDR1 MNHEY, CDR2 SVGAGI. CDR3 sequence: CASTGTGGGYGYTF. The CDR3 nucleotides read TGTGCCAGCACCGGGACAGGGGGCGGCTATGGCTACACCTTC.